This T cell receptor beta chain was sequenced during a study of shared clonotypes between healthy human individuals (dated by TCRdb to the early 2020s). Study-wide context: The cohort included a few men and a couple of women between 18 and 49 years of age. To estimate repertoire size and how much clonotypes are shared between individuals, the study performed deep sequencing of blood TCR repertoires from five healthy adults. Libraries were prepared and TCR repertoires were sequenced by different laboratories using diverse techniques, in order to increase sequencing depth and limit assay-specific biases. Each donor's leukapheresis produced roughly between about 0.9 and 9.5 billion PBMCs. Per donor, three plates each were used for CD4 naive and CD4 memory, two for CD8 naive, and one for CD8 memory. Paper-wide results and their limitations: Because the study included only a small number of donors, the genetic and exposure-history diversity represented was limited. When a few donors were compared, the shared fraction of clonotypes was approximately 5% for naive CD4, 3% to 4% for naive CD8, 2% to 2.5% for memory CD4, and roughly 0.4% for memory CD8. Pairwise subsampling led to the expectation that sequencing depth would affect the degree of clonotype sharing among donors. Larger estimated clonotype richness was generally found for naive subsets than for memory subsets. Higher generation probabilities were observed for clonotypes shared by all four sorted-subset donors than for non-shared clonotypes. Incomplete sequencing was indicated by rarefaction of sorted-subset datasets, despite the large sequencing depth. Only blood was sampled, and tissue TCR repertoires likely differ from those in blood.

The germline V gene yields KGHSH for CDR1 and LQKENI for CDR2. The CDR3 measures 15 amino acids from cysteine to phenylalanine. The only DNA kept is the CDR3, 45 bases in frame from the first base. Trimming takes 2 bases from V and 0 bases from J, and the germline ends sit 11 bases apart. Turning to this clone: This clone's antigen is unknown. There are no base qualities to consult, and no much larger clone falls within one base.

Donors were healthy HIV-negative adults with no recently reported acute infections or vaccinations. All donors were Caucasian adults living in Nashville, Tennessee, USA. CD4+ T cells were enriched through magnetic negative selection, after which naive cells were positively selected on CD45RA and the remaining negative fraction served as the memory subset. After blood collection by leukapheresis, PBMCs were isolated using Ficoll-Histopaque density gradient centrifugation and then cryopreserved in the vapor phase of liquid nitrogen. Purity and quantity of every magnetically sorted T cell population were checked by analytical flow cytometry. Genomic DNA was isolated from each sorted fraction and quantified by UV absorbance on a Nanodrop 2000c. Using the deep immunoSEQ assay, TCR CDR3 regions were amplified from genomic DNA by multiplex PCR. Extracted genomic DNA from each cell subset was spread evenly across all wells of several immunoSEQ 96-well plates, with each plate serving as a replicate. For sorted subsets, around 200 ng genomic DNA, equal to 25,000 to 35,000 T cell genomes, was loaded into each replicate PCR. Purified libraries were measured with a Qubit 3.0 fluorometer, size-checked on a Bioanalyzer 2100, and measured again with the KAPA Library Quantification kit. Each immunoSEQ 96-well plate was sequenced on its own single-read 150-cycle Illumina NextSeq 550 flow cell. Per the source publication's procedure: The immunoSEQ output contained only junctional sequences without quality scores, so filtering could not match that applied to full-length reads. To assign V/J genes and CDR3, sequences were annotated against IMGT germline references using PyIR, a Python wrapper for IgBLAST v1.9. Reads with weak V/J assignments (E-value above 1e-6), missing CDR3, stop codons, out-of-frame junctions, or ambiguous translated residues were removed. V3J clonotypes were defined as sequences sharing the same inferred V gene, J gene, and CDR3 amino acid sequence. The percentage overlap between two repertoires was calculated by dividing the number of shared unique clonotypes by the size of the smaller repertoire. Repertoire richness was assessed with RTK rarefaction, the Chao1 estimator, and Recon v2.1 estimates of unobserved clonotypes. Generation probabilities for all TCRbeta clonotypes obtained by the gDNA method from four donors were computed using OLGA. This immuneACCESS table, as held by TCRdb, lists in-frame sequences with V and J called but not all clones. Of the missing ones, under half trace to an unresolved V gene in checked studies; the others have no known cause. V, J and clone size were drawn from that table, and D and trimming were deduced from the DNA. The sample table holds over a million clones, of which around 75% were seen once. The top ten clonotypes cover nearly 1.5% of the sample.

This receptor was obtained from a man aged 18-30 years in good health. The specimen sequenced was memory CD4+ T cells sorted from blood. The cell subset or site label on this specimen signifies: CD45RA-negative fraction. The V and J segments used are TRBV18 and TRBJ2-7, with the D call perhaps TRBD1 or TRBD2, each one matching 5 bases. The CDR3 is CASSPEGYHSYEQYF. The DNA sequence is TGTGCCAGCTCACCAGAGGGGTACCACTCCTACGAGCAGTACTTC.